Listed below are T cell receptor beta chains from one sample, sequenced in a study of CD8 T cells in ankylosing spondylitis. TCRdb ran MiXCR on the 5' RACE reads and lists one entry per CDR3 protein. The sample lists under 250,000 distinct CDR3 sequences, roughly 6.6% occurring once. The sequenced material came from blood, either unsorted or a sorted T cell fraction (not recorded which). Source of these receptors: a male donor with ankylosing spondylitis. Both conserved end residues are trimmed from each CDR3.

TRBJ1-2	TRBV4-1	ASSQEKNVVYGYT
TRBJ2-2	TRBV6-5	ASSYAGGARDTGELF
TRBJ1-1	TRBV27	ASSLLAMNTEAF
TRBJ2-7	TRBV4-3	ASSQGTATYEQY
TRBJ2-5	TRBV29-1	SVEALETRGTQY
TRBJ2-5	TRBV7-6	ASSLAPTPETQY
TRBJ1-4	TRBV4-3	ASSQDPGPREKLF
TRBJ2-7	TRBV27	ASSTGLANEQY
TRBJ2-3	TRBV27	ASTAGTGGSDTQY
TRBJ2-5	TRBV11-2	ASKGQTQY
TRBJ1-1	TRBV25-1	ASSGPGGDNMNTEAF
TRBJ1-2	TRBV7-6	ASSFTGGDGYT
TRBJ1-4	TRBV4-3	ASSQALATRGEKLF
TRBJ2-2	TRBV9	ASSPRTARTGELF
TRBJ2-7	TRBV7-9	ASSSPTGTGFLEQY
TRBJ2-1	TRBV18	ASSPAYNEQF